These T cell receptor beta chains were read from a single sample in a study of PD-L1 blockade in urothelial cancer. The repertoire was sequenced with immunoSEQ multiplex PCR; TCRdb's copy has only in-frame clones and lacks some. The sample lists 45,000 to 60,000 clones; about 85% were seen once. Sequencing was performed on PBMCs, taken around atezolizumab (anti-PD-L1) treatment. The receptors shown here come from a man between 65 and 85 years old with urothelial cancer. CDR3s include the opening cysteine and the closing phenylalanine or tryptophan. D genes are given only for firm matches. Expanded clones get a size class; other rows say once, few or many, or leave the size out.

CDR3 length	D gene	clone size	V gene	J gene	CDR3 DNA	CDR3 protein
21	TRBD2	NA	TRBV7-8	TRBJ2-2	TGTGCCAGCAGCTTAGCGTCGAGGGGGCGCGTAGCGGGAGTAGGAACCGGGGAGCTGTTTTTT	CASSLASRGRVAGVGTGELFF
12	NA	NA	TRBV10-3	TRBJ1-1	TGTGCCATCAAAACAGAGAACACTGAAGCTTTCTTT	CAIKTENTEAFF
15	NA	NA	TRBV28	TRBJ2-5	TGTGCCAGCAGCTCCACAGCGGGCGACCAAGAGACCCAGTACTTC	CASSSTAGDQETQYF
13	TRBD1	NA	TRBV5-1	TRBJ1-5	TGCGCCAGCAGCTTTGACAGGGATCAGCCCCAGCATTTT	CASSFDRDQPQHF
17	NA	NA	TRBV5-6	TRBJ1-2	TGTGCCAGCAGCTTGGCGAGACAGGCATACAGGAGTTGGGGCTACACCTTC	CASSLARQAYRSWGYTF
16	NA	NA	TRBV5-6	TRBJ2-5	TGTGCCAGCAGCCCAAACCCTACTCAATTGCGAGAGACCCAGTACTTC	CASSPNPTQLRETQYF
15	NA	NA	TRBV7-6	TRBJ2-5	TGTGCCAGCAGCCCAGGACTGGGTCCGGAAGAGACCCAGTACTTC	CASSPGLGPEETQYF
16	TRBD2	NA	TRBV5-1	TRBJ2-1	TGCGCCAGCAGCTTGTACCCCGCTAGCGGGACTTTTGAGCAGTTCTTC	CASSLYPASGTFEQFF
14	TRBD2	NA	TRBV5-1	TRBJ2-3	TGCGCCAGCAGGTCTAGCGGAACTTCAGATACGCAGTATTTT	CASRSSGTSDTQYF
14	NA	NA	TRBV28	TRBJ1-2	TGTGCCAGCAGTTTCGGGATTGGCAGCTATGGCTACACCTTC	CASSFGIGSYGYTF
15	TRBD1	NA	TRBV15	TRBJ1-4	TGTGCCACCAGCAGAGCGGGACAGGCTAATGAAAAACTGTTTTTT	CATSRAGQANEKLFF
14	NA	few	TRBV2	TRBJ1-1	TGTGCCAGCAGGCGACAGGAGCTGAACACTGAAGCTTTCTTT	CASRRQELNTEAFF
15	TRBD2	NA	TRBV18	TRBJ2-7	TGTGCCAGCTCATCGGGACTAGCGGGGGCCTACGAGCAGTACTTC	CASSSGLAGAYEQYF
18	TRBD1	NA	TRBV28	TRBJ2-2	TGTGCCAGCAGTTTATGGGGACAGGGGAGTGGAAACACCGGGGAGCTGTTTTTT	CASSLWGQGSGNTGELFF
15	TRBD2	NA	TRBV5-4	TRBJ2-1	TGTGCCAGCAGCGCTGTACTAGCGGGAGACCGCGAGCAGTTCTTC	CASSAVLAGDREQFF
15	TRBD2	NA	TRBV9	TRBJ2-1	TGTGCCAGCAGCGTAGAACTAGCGGACTACAATGAGCAGTTCTTC	CASSVELADYNEQFF
17	NA	NA	TRBV21-1	TRBJ2-5	TGTGCCAGCAGCAAAGGAGGAGACAGCCAACGGAGAGAGACCCAGTACTTC	CASSKGGDSQRRETQYF
16	NA	NA	TRBV28	TRBJ2-5	TGTGCCAGCAGTTTGGTTGGAGGGGGCGGTCAAGAGACCCAGTACTTC	CASSLVGGGGQETQYF
12	NA	NA	TRBV2	TRBJ2-7	TGTGCCAGCACTCAAGGGGACTCCGAGCAGTACTTC	CASTQGDSEQYF
14	TRBD2	NA	TRBV29-1	TRBJ2-1	TGCAGCGTTGAAGAACGGGAGGGTTACGATGAGCAGTTCTTC	CSVEEREGYDEQFF
15	TRBD2	NA	TRBV9	TRBJ2-1	TGTGCCAGCAGCGGAGGACTAGCGGGACTCAATGAGCAGTTCTTC	CASSGGLAGLNEQFF
16	TRBD1	NA	TRBV6-6	TRBJ1-1	TGTGCCAGCAGTTACTTAGGGGGCAATTTGAACACTGAAGCTTTCTTT	CASSYLGGNLNTEAFF
18	TRBD2	few	TRBV28	TRBJ2-1	TGTGCCAGCAGTTTTATGGCGGGAGATGGGTGGATCTACAATGAGCAGTTCTTC	CASSFMAGDGWIYNEQFF
13	NA	NA	TRBV27	TRBJ2-6	TGTGCCAGCAGTCTTTCTGGGGCCAACGTCCTGACTTTC	CASSLSGANVLTF
15	TRBD1	NA	TRBV19	TRBJ2-1	TGTGCCAGTAGTACGCAGGGGGCGCGGTACAATGAGCAGTTCTTC	CASSTQGARYNEQFF
14	TRBD2	NA	TRBV27	TRBJ2-3	TGTGCCAGCGGCTTAGCGGGAGCTACAGATACGCAGTATTTT	CASGLAGATDTQYF
12	NA	NA	TRBV6-6	TRBJ1-6	TGTGCCAGCAGTTACGCCGAGGGGGACCTCCACTTT	CASSYAEGDLHF
13	NA	NA	TRBV11-2	TRBJ1-1	TGTGCCAGCAGCTCCTCAGGGCTAACTGAAGCTTTCTTT	CASSSSGLTEAFF
14	NA	NA	TRBV28	TRBJ1-5	TGTGCCAGCAGGTACGTAGGGGCTAGTCAGCCCCAGCATTTT	CASRYVGASQPQHF
15	NA	few	TRBV15	TRBJ1-3	TGTGCCACCAGCAGAGATACCAGGGCTGGAAACACCATATATTTT	CATSRDTRAGNTIYF
15	NA	NA	TRBV27	TRBJ2-5	TGTGCCAGCAGTTTAGCTCGGGGGTACCACGAGACCCAGTACTTC	CASSLARGYHETQYF
14	TRBD1	NA	TRBV28	TRBJ2-7	TGTGCCAGCACCACAGGGGGCTTCTCCTACGAGCAGTACTTC	CASTTGGFSYEQYF
15	NA	NA	TRBV19	TRBJ1-5	TGTGCCAGTACCTCAGGGGCAGCTAGCAATCAGCCCCAGCATTTT	CASTSGAASNQPQHF
12	TRBD1	once	TRBV5-1	TRBJ1-1	TGCGCCAGCAGCTCAGGACAGGGTGAAGCTTTCTTT	CASSSGQGEAFF
13	TRBD1	NA	TRBV6-1	TRBJ2-1	TGTGCCAGCAGGCTGGGACAGACCAATGAGCAGTTCTTC	CASRLGQTNEQFF
14	TRBD1	NA	TRBV11-2	TRBJ2-2	TGTGCCAGCAGCCTAGGACAGGTTACCGGGGAGCTGTTTTTT	CASSLGQVTGELFF
14	NA	NA	TRBV28	TRBJ1-1	TGTGCCAGCAGCCGCCAGTGGACAGACACTGAAGCTTTCTTT	CASSRQWTDTEAFF
16	TRBD2	NA	TRBV28	TRBJ2-1	TGTGCCAGCCTTGCTAGCGGTCTAAGCTCCTACAATGAGCAGTTCTTC	CASLASGLSSYNEQFF
16	TRBD2	NA	TRBV10-3	TRBJ2-5	TGTGCCATCAGTAAGACTAGCGGGAGGGCCTATGAGACCCAGTACTTC	CAISKTSGRAYETQYF
14	NA	NA	TRBV5-1	TRBJ2-1	TGCGCCAGCAGCATCCTCGCAGGGAACAATGAGCAGTTCTTC	CASSILAGNNEQFF
12	NA	many	TRBV7-9	TRBJ1-1	TGTGCCAGCAGCTTAGGGATCAGCGGAGCTTTCTTT	CASSLGISGAFF